This T cell receptor beta chain comes out of a study of technical replicates of blood from a handful of donors. V lost 5 bases, J lost 4 bases, and 12 bases lay in between. Germline loops: CDR1 SEHNR, CDR2 FQNEAQ (reference sequence). This CDR3 has 13 amino acids. This clone was recorded only once. The data were produced by immunoSEQ multiplex PCR, yet TCRdb's version contains in-frame clones alone and is incomplete. The data contain 60,000 to 65,000 clones, approximately 83% of them singletons. The sequenced sample was PBMCs. This chain links TRBV7-9 with TRBJ2-7; D possibly corresponds to TRBD1 (7 bases). This TCR was recovered from a human donor in good health. Some clones in this sample may be carry-over from other donors' samples. CDR3 sequence reads: CASSAGQLYEQYF. CDR3 sequence (DNA): TGTGCCAGCAGCGCGGGACAGCTTTACGAGCAGTACTTC.